Below are 5 T cell receptor beta chains sequenced from a single sample in a study of CD8+ T cells in alopecia areata. Investigators isolated RNA and reverse transcribed it into cDNA to act as the sequencing template. This table comes from immunoSEQ multiplex PCR, and its TCRdb copy is limited to in-frame clones, with some not included. The profile covers more than 90,000 clones, none occurring a single time. Sequencing used lesional skin. The receptors were sampled from a C3H/HeJ mouse with alopecia areata. This strain's MHC haplotype is H2-k.

This clone was found a few times. The germline and genes are mouse ones. The CDR3 extends 4 residues past the end of the read, so its final part is completed from the germline J gene. The same CDR3 also results from other DNA sequences found in this sample. The genes are TRBV19 and TRBJ2-5, with 7 bases identical to TRBD1. This CDR3 is built from 13 residues. Germline loops: CDR1 FNHDT, CDR2 SITEND (reference sequence). The CDR3 loop reads CASSIDRADTQYF. CDR3 DNA, as far as it was read: TGTGCCAGCAGTATCGACAGGGCCGAC.

About this clone itself: Gene names are mouse gene names. With the read ending 4 residues before the CDR3 end, the germline J gene is used to fill in that end. This sequence joins TRBV1 and TRBJ2-7; D is unresolved. Looked up from germline, CDR1 is NSQYPW and CDR2 is LRSPGD (reference sequence). The CDR3 has 14 amino acids. The CDR3 region is CTCSAEVKKYEQYF. The DNA read from the CDR3 is TGCACCTGCAGTGCAGAGGTAAAAAAGTAT. The entire variable domain, with the rest obtained from reference TRBV1 and TRBJ2-7, is as follows: VTLLEQNPRWRLVPRGQAVNLRCILKNSQYPWMSWYQQDLQKQLQWLFTLRSPGDKEVKSLPGADYLATRVTDTELRLQVANMSQGRTLYCTCSAEVKKYEQYFGPGTRLTVL.

This clone was recorded at least ten times. Any gene name here is a mouse gene name. The read terminates 4 residues before the CDR3 end, so the remaining end is supplied by the germline J gene. The chain combines TRBV13-3 with TRBJ2-7; TRBD2 agrees at 8 bases. The V gene's germline CDR1 is NNHDY and CDR2 SYVADS. This CDR3 contains 15 residues. The sequenced part of the CDR3 DNA is TGTGCCAGCTGCCCCGACTTGGGGGGGGAGTAT. It translates to CASCPDLGGEY. The whole CDR3 protein is CASCPDLGGEYEQYF.

This clone has a count of ten or more. Gene names are mouse gene names. The read stops 4 residues short of the end of the CDR3; the missing end is completed from the germline J gene. The chain combines TRBV13-3 with TRBJ2-3; 10 positions agree with TRBD2. Per germline, CDR1 NNHDY and CDR2 SYVADS. The CDR3 has 16 amino acids. J lost 2 bases, V lost 1 base, and 4 bases had no gene match. This CDR3 is CASSDPGGADAETLYF. The part of the CDR3 DNA that was read is TGTGCCAGCAGTGATCCTGGGGGGGCGGATGCAGAA.

A note on this clone: Mouse gene names apply. Sequencing ends 4 residues short of the CDR3 end; the germline J gene provides the rest. This chain links TRBV19 with TRBJ2-7; 7 bases agree with TRBD1. The trim removed 5 bases at V and 3 bases at J, leaving 11 bases unmatched. CDR3 length: 15 residues. Germline V gene lookup returns CDR1 FNHDT and CDR2 SITEND (reference sequence). The CDR3 DNA, read in part, is TGTGCCAGCAGCATCCTAACCGGGACAGACTAT. Translated, it gives CASSILTGTDY. The complete CDR3 reads CASSILTGTDYEQYF.